This T cell receptor beta chain originates from a study of T cell repertoires in cytomegalovirus infection. Study-level findings and limits: What dominated the ex vivo response were HLA-C-restricted CMV-specific TCR beta clonotypes.

Using its own MiXCR run on the reads, TCRdb lists one record per CDR3 protein. The repertoire includes 150,000 to 200,000 distinct CDR3 sequences, about an eighth of them detected once, and roughly 30% sits in the top ten. The CDR3 runs to 13 residues. From germline, CDR1 is SNHLY and CDR2 FYNNEI. V shed 4 bases and J shed 6 bases, with 13 bases lying between them. Regarding this clonotype: As yet, its antigen is unknown.

The rearrangement joins TRBV2 to TRBJ2-7, with D perhaps TRBD1 (5 bases). What was sequenced was PBMCs. The clonotype was recovered from a human donor in good health (CMV status not recorded). Some clones in this sample may be carry-over from other donors' samples. CDR3 residues: CASSVLQGGEQYF. The CDR3 region has the DNA TGTGCCAGCAGTGTTCTCCAGGGTGGCGAGCAGTACTTC.